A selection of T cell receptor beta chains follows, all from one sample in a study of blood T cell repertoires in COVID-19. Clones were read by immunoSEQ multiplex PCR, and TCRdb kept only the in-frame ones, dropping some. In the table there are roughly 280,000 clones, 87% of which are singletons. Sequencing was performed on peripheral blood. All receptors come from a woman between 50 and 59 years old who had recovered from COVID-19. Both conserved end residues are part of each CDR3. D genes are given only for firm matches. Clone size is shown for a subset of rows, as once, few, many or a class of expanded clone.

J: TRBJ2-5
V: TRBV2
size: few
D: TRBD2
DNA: TGTGCCAGCAGTGGGTTAGCGGGGCAAGAGACCCAGTACTTC
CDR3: CASSGLAGQETQYF

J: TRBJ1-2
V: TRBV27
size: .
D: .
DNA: TGTGCCAGCAGTTTAAGCCCCAGGGGCGTCGTCTATGGCTACACCTTC
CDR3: CASSLSPRGVVYGYTF

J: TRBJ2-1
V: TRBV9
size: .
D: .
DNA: TGTGCCAGCAGCGTAGGGCAGGGGAATAATGAGCAGTTCTTC
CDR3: CASSVGQGNNEQFF

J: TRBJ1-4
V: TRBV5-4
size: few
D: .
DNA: TGTGCCAGCAGCCAGGGTGAAAGGTCTGGTAATGAAAAACTGTTTTTT
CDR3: CASSQGERSGNEKLFF

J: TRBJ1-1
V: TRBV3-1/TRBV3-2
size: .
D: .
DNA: TGTGCCAGCAGCCAAAACCCTAGTTACACTGAAGCTTTCTTT
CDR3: CASSQNPSYTEAFF

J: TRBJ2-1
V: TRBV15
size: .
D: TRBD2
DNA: TGTGCCACCAGCAGAGATGGGCTAGCGGTCTTCAATGAGCAGTTCTTC
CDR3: CATSRDGLAVFNEQFF

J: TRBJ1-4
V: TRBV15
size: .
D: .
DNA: TGTGCCACCAGCCCGGACATCGGAAAACTGTTTTTT
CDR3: CATSPDIGKLFF

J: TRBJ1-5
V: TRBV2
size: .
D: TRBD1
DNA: TGTGCCAGCGGACCAACAGGGGGCAATCAGCCCCAGCATTTT
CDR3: CASGPTGGNQPQHF

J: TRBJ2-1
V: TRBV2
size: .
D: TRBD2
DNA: TGTGCCCCAGGGGCTAGCGGGGGCGGTGAGCAGTTCTTC
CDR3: CAPGASGGGEQFF

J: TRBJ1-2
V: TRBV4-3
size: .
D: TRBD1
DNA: TGCGCCAGCAGCCAAGATCGACAGGGGGCATCCGGCTACACCTTC
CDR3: CASSQDRQGASGYTF

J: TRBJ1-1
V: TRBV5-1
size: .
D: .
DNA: TGCGCCAGCAGCTTGTTTTCCAGGGGGAACACTGAAGCTTTCTTT
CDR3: CASSLFSRGNTEAFF

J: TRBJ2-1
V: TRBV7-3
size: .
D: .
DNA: TGTGCCAGCAGCCCCTGGGCGGGGCGGGCCCCGCAGTTCTTC
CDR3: CASSPWAGRAPQFF

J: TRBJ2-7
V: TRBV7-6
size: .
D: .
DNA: TGTGCCAGCAGCTTAGCGCAGAGGAGGGCACGAGTCTACGAGCAGTACTTC
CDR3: CASSLAQRRARVYEQYF

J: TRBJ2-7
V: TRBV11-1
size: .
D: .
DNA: TGTGCCAGCAGCTTAGGTAGCGAGCAGTACTTC
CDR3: CASSLGSEQYF

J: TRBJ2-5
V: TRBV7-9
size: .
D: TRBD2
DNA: TGTGCCAGCAGCGCCACCGGCGGGAGTCTCCGGGAGACCCAGTACTTC
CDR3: CASSATGGSLRETQYF

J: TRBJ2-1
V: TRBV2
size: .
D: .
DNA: TGTGCCAGCAGTGAAGGGAGGGGTCAGTTCCATGAGCAGTTCTTC
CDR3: CASSEGRGQFHEQFF

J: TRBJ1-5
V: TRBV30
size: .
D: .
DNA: TGTGCCTGGGGACCAGGGGACAATCAGCCCCAGCATTTT
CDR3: CAWGPGDNQPQHF

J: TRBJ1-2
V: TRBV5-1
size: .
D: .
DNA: TGCGCCAGCAGCCCTACCTCTTCTAACTATGGCTACACCTTC
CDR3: CASSPTSSNYGYTF

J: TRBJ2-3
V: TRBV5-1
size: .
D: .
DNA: TGCGCCAGCAGCTTGACTAGCACAGATACGCAGTATTTT
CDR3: CASSLTSTDTQYF

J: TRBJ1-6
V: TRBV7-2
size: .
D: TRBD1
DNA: TGTGCCAGCAGCTTAGCGCGCGGGACAGGGTTTAATTCACCCCTCCACTTT
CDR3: CASSLARGTGFNSPLHF

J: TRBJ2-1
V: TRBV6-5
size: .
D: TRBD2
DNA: TGTGCCAGCAGTTCCTTGGGACTAGCGCCTTACAATGAGCAGTTCTTC
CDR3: CASSSLGLAPYNEQFF

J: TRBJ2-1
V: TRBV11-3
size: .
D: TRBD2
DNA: TGTGCCAGCAGCTTAGATCGGACTAGCGGGGCCTACAATGAGCAGTTCTTC
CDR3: CASSLDRTSGAYNEQFF

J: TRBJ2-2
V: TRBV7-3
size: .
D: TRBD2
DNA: TGTGCCAGCAGCTTAGGGACTAGCGGGGGAGCGAACACCGGGGAGCTGTTTTTT
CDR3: CASSLGTSGGANTGELFF

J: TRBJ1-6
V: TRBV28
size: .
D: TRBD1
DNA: TGTGCCAGCAGGGCCCCCGGGACAGCTACTAATTCACCCCTCCACTTT
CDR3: CASRAPGTATNSPLHF

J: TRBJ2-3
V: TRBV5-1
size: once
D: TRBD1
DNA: TGCGCCAGCAGCAAGGGGACAGGGTCAAGCGCAGATACGCAGTATTTT
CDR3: CASSKGTGSSADTQYF

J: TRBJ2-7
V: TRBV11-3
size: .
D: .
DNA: TGTGCCAGCAGCCGTGGCCCGTACGAGCAGTACTTC
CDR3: CASSRGPYEQYF

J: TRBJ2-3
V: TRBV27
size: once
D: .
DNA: TGTGCCAGCAGTTTATCGTTCGCCAGGTTCACAGATACGCAGTATTTT
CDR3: CASSLSFARFTDTQYF

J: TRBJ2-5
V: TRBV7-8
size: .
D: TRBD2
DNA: TGTGCCAGCAGCCCTTTTTTGGGACTAGCGGGATATTCGGGGACCCAGTACTTC
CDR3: CASSPFLGLAGYSGTQYF

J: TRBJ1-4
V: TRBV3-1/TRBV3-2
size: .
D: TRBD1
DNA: TGTGCCAGCAGCCTCCGGGACAGTGCTAATGAAAAACTGTTTTTT
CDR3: CASSLRDSANEKLFF

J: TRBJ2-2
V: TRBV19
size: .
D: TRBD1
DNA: TGTGCCAGTAAGGCGGGACAGGGGATTTCCGGGGAGCTGTTTTTT
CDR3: CASKAGQGISGELFF

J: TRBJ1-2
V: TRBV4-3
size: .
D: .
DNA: TGCGCCAGCAGCCAAGGGTTGGACTCCTATGGCTACACCTTC
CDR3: CASSQGLDSYGYTF

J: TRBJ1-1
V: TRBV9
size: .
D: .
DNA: TGTGCCAGCAGCGTAGGTCAGGGTGGGATCACTGAAGCTTTCTTT
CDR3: CASSVGQGGITEAFF

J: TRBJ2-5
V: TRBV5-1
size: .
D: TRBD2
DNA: TGCGCCAGCAGCGCTGGACTAGCTTTGTTTTTTAGAGGAATAATATATAAACAAGAGACCCAGTACTTC
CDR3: CASSAGLALFFRGIIYKQETQYF

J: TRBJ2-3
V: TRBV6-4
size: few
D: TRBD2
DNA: TGTGCCAGCAGTGACTCTAGCGGGGGGGCCGATACGCAGTATTTT
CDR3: CASSDSSGGADTQYF

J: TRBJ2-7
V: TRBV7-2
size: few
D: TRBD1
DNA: TGTGCCAGCAGCTTCGGACAGGGGAGGGAACCACAGTACTTC
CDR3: CASSFGQGREPQYF

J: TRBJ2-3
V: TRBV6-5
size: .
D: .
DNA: TGTGCCAGCAGGACTGGGGATACGCAGTATTTT
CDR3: CASRTGDTQYF